The 17 T cell receptor beta chains below come from one sample, sequenced in a study of T cells after yellow fever vaccination. TCRdb reanalysed the 5' RACE reads using MiXCR and keeps one entry per CDR3 protein. Found here are some 560,000 distinct CDR3 sequences, around 21% of them singletons; the top ten hold roughly an eighth. Sample: PBMCs, taken 15 days after the yellow fever booster vaccination. The receptors come from a man younger than 40 who received the YFV17D yellow fever vaccine.

The chain joins TRBV10-3 to TRBJ1-1; D unclear. The V end lost 3 bases, the J end lost 1 base, and 9 bases lay between the germline ends. Germline assignment: CDR1 ENHRY and CDR2 SYGVKD. The length of the CDR3 is 14 residues. The CDR3 nucleotides read TGTGCCATCAGTGACCCACTATGGAACACTGAAGCTTTCTTT. This sequence encodes CAISDPLWNTEAFF.

The gene calls are TRBV10-3 and TRBJ1-1; 8 bases line up with TRBD1. Unmatched junction bases numbered 5, after V lost 11 bases and J lost 0 bases. CDR3 length equals 13 residues. Per germline, CDR1 ENHRY and CDR2 SYGVKD. For the CDR3, the DNA is TGTGCCGTGACGGGACAGGTGAACACTGAAGCTTTCTTT. Protein sequence: CAVTGQVNTEAFF.

The rearrangement links TRBV5-1 to TRBJ2-7, with D perhaps TRBD1 or TRBD2 (5 bases each). CDR1 is SGHRS and CDR2 is YFSETQ in the germline V gene. Trimming shortened V by 6 bases and J by 8 bases, and 18 bases separated the two germline ends. CDR3 size: 13 residues. CDR3: CASNEGRSTKQYF. Written as DNA, the CDR3 is TGCGCCAGCAACGAGGGACGTTCTACGAAGCAGTACTTC.

The sample holds many counts of this clonotype. The chain is built from TRBV9 and TRBJ2-3, with a tentative D call TRBD2 (6 bases). V was cut by 2 bases and J by 2 bases, with 18 bases left in between. The germline gives CDR1 SGDLS, CDR2 YYNGEE. This CDR3 contains 17 residues. The CDR3 coding sequence is TGTGCCAGCAGCGTGGTTCGGGCTAGCGAGAACACAGATACGCAGTATTTT. Residues: CASSVVRASENTDTQYF.

In this sample, this clonotype turned up a few times. The DNA of the CDR3 is TGTGCCAGCAGTGGATTAAAAGGCGCGGGAACAAAAAATGAGCAGTTCTTC. The encoded protein is CASSGLKGAGTKNEQFF. The V gene is TRBV25-1, the J gene TRBJ2-1; D may be TRBD2 (6 bases). This CDR3 is built from 17 residues. V was shortened by 4 bases and J by 7 bases, with 23 bases between the two germline ends. From germline, CDR1 is MGHDK and CDR2 SYGVNS.

This clonotype appeared a few times. The rearrangement uses TRBV12-3 or TRBV12-4 and TRBJ2-1, with 10 bases that match TRBD2. V shed 8 bases and J 7 bases; nucleotides not matched to a gene: 14. The CDR3 is 16 residues long. CDR3 region: CASAVLGGLARNEQFF. The CDR3 DNA is TGTGCCAGCGCGGTGCTGGGGGGACTAGCGAGAAATGAGCAGTTCTTC.

The chain recombines TRBV4-2 with TRBJ1-1, with TRBD1 as a possible D gene (6 bases). This CDR3 contains 15 residues. V lost 0 bases to trimming and J lost 5 bases, with 13 bases between them. From germline, CDR1 is LGHNA and CDR2 YNFKEQ. CDR3 nucleotides: TGTGCCAGCAGCCAAGAATCAGGGGCATTGACTGAAGCTTTCTTT. Its protein product is CASSQESGALTEAFF.

This clonotype turned up a few times. V and J are TRBV20-1 and TRBJ2-5; D is undetermined. The germline gives CDR1 DFQATT, CDR2 SNEGSKA (reference sequence). The CDR3 runs 13 residues. V gave up 2 bases and J gave up 5 bases, with 12 bases separating them. CDR3 nucleotide sequence: TGCAGTGCTAGATACCATTCCGAGGAGACCCAGTACTTC. This codes for CSARYHSEETQYF.

This clonotype has only a few counts. The chain recombines TRBV20-1 with TRBJ2-5, with TRBD1 matching 7 bases. The ends lost 5 bases at V and 4 bases at J; junction bases unmatched: 10. The CDR3 sequence is 14 residues long. Germline V CDR1 and CDR2: DFQATT, SNEGSKA (reference sequence). CDR3 in DNA: TGCAGTGCTGCCGACAGGGTGAGACGAGAGACCCAGTACTTC. This codes for CSAADRVRRETQYF.

V is TRBV20-1 and J is TRBJ2-3; the match to TRBD2 covers 13 bases. CDR3 length: 16 residues. Germline values: CDR1 DFQATT, CDR2 SNEGSKA (reference sequence). The J segment lost 4 bases and the V segment lost 0 bases, leaving 4 bases of the junction unmatched. DNA for the CDR3: TGCAGTGCTAGAGAAAGACTAGCGGGAGGTGCAGATACGCAGTATTTT. Its translation: CSARERLAGGADTQYF.

This clonotype has a handful of counts. V gene TRBV11-3 combines with J gene TRBJ2-1, with a possible D match to TRBD2 (6 bases). Germline V gene sequence: CDR1 SGHNT, CDR2 YENEEA. V was shortened by 3 bases and J by 0 bases, with 15 bases between the two germline ends. The CDR3 sequence is 17 residues long. The CDR3 DNA sequence: TGTGCCAGCAGCTTCAGAAGTAGCGGAAACTCCTACAATGAGCAGTTCTTC. It is translated as CASSFRSSGNSYNEQFF.

This clonotype was recorded at least ten times. The rearrangement links TRBV9 to TRBJ2-1; D may correspond to TRBD1 or TRBD2 (5 bases each). Germline CDR1 reads SGDLS; CDR2 reads YYNGEE. V was clipped by 7 bases and J by 5 bases, with 13 bases between them. This CDR3 is 13 amino acids long. Here the CDR3 reads CASSPGTHNEQFF. In nucleotides, the CDR3 is TGTGCCAGCTCCCCCGGGACCCACAATGAGCAGTTCTTC.

V is TRBV7-2 and J is TRBJ2-2; TRBD1 agrees at 10 bases. The V gene end was trimmed by 3 bases and the J gene end by 8 bases; junction bases not matched to a gene: 6. Germline CDR1 SGHTA, CDR2 FQGNSA. This CDR3 contains 15 residues. The CDR3 nucleotides are TGTGCCAGCAGCTTGGTGGACAGGGGGAATGGGGAGCTGTTTTTT. It codes for CASSLVDRGNGELFF.

Only a few counts were recorded for this clonotype. The gene calls are TRBV3-1 and TRBJ2-1; 12 bases are a match to TRBD2. Germline CDR1 is LGHDT and CDR2 is YNNKEL (reference sequence). V shed 4 bases, J shed 15 bases, and the junction held 19 bases outside the gene matches. This CDR3 has 17 residues. In DNA, the CDR3 is TGTGCCAGCAGCCCAGCCTACGGGACTAGCGGGCTGGTTCGGTGGTTCTTC. Amino acids: CASSPAYGTSGLVRWFF.

The rearrangement joins TRBV29-1 to TRBJ2-2; 7 nucleotides agree with TRBD2. Germline V gene lookup returns CDR1 SQVTM and CDR2 ANQGSEA. The length of the CDR3 is 14 residues. V lost 4 bases, J lost 6 bases, and 8 bases stayed unmatched. CDR3 bases: TGCAGCGTTGGCGGGCTAGCGGTCGCCGGGGAGCTGTTTTTT. Encoded protein: CSVGGLAVAGELFF.

This clonotype was seen only a few times. The chain combines TRBV6-1 with TRBJ2-5, with no clear D. CDR3 length: 13 residues. Germline lookup yields CDR1 MNHNS and CDR2 SASEGT. Trimming shortened V by 6 bases and J by 1 base, and 9 bases separated the two germline ends. The CDR3 sequence: CASRFRSQETQYF. In DNA, the CDR3 is TGTGCCAGCAGGTTCAGGAGCCAAGAGACCCAGTACTTC.

This clonotype was picked up a small number of times. The CDR3 loop reads CASGLGLAYNEQFF. The CDR3 DNA is TGTGCCAGCGGCCTCGGGCTAGCGTACAATGAGCAGTTCTTC. The rearrangement joins TRBV7-9 to TRBJ2-1; tentative D call: TRBD2 (6 bases). The CDR3 is made up of 14 amino acids. Germline-derived CDR1 and CDR2 are SEHNR and FQNEAQ (reference sequence). Trimming removed 8 bases from V and 4 bases from J, with 15 bases in between.